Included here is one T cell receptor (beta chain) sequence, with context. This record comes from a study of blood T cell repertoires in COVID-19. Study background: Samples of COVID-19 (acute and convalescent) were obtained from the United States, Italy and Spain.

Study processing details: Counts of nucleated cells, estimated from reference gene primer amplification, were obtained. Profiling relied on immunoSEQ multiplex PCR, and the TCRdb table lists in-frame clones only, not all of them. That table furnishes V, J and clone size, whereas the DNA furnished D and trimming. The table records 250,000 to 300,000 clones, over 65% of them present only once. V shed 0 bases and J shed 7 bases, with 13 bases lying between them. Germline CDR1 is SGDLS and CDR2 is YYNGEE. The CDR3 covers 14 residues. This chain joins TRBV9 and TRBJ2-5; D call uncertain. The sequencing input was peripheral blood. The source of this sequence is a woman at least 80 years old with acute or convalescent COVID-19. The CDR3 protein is CASSVASLDGTQYF. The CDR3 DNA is TGTGCCAGCAGCGTAGCGAGCCTAGATGGGACCCAGTACTTC.